The source of this T cell receptor (beta chain) is a study of T cell responses to AZD1222 COVID-19 vaccine. About the study: Pooling of second doses given at about 4 or about 12 weeks was done.

To note about this clone: What it recognizes is unknown.

Study-wide points: Among vaccine-associated CD4 TCRs, coverage spanned spike, with dominance at 160-218 and 743-854.

Looked up from germline, CDR1 is MNHNY and CDR2 is SVGAGI (reference sequence). The germline V and J ends were trimmed by 4 bases and 0 bases, with 9 bases remaining between them. This CDR3 is 14 amino acids long. The protocol was immunoSEQ multiplex PCR, while the TCRdb copy is restricted to in-frame clones and leaves out a portion. The sample has over 100,000 clones; around 91% are singletons. Material: peripheral blood, obtained on day 0 of AZD1222 vaccination. This sequence was found in an adult in good health. This chain joins TRBV6-6 and TRBJ1-1; D remains ambiguous. Written as DNA, the CDR3 is TGTGCCAGCAGTTCTGTGGGCCTGAACACTGAAGCTTTCTTT. This gives the protein CASSSVGLNTEAFF.